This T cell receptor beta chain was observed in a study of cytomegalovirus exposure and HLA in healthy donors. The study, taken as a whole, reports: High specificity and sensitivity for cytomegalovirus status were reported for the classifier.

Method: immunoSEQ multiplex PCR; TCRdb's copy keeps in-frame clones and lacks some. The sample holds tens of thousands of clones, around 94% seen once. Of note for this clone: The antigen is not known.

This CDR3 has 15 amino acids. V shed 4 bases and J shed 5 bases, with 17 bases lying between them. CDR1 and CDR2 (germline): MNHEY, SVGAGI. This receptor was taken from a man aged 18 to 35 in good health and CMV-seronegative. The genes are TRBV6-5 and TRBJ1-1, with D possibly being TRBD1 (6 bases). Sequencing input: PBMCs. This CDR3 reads CASSLGKSRGTEAFF. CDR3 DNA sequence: TGTGCCAGCAGTTTGGGCAAGTCTAGGGGGACTGAAGCTTTCTTT.